These 5 T cell receptor beta chains were all obtained from the same sample, sequenced in a study of chemoradiotherapy in HPV16-positive cancers. TCRdb keeps only in-frame clones here, not all; method: immunoSEQ multiplex PCR. The sample lists about 12,000 clones, roughly 90% occurring once. The sample was blood, taken from a patient who underwent chemoradiotherapy. These TCRs come from a human donor with HPV-associated anogenital cancer.

The chain employs TRBV2 and TRBJ2-7; D is uncertain. Germline values: CDR1 SNHLY, CDR2 FYNNEI. V lost 7 bases, J lost 6 bases, and 16 bases lay in between. This CDR3 is 13 amino acids long. CDR3 nucleotides: TGTGCCAGCAAGGCGAGCCCGGTTAGCGAGCAGTACTTC. Amino acid sequence: CASKASPVSEQYF.

The chain joins TRBV7-9 to TRBJ2-1; 7 bases agree with TRBD1. Unmatched junction bases numbered 4, after V lost 3 bases and J lost 2 bases. The CDR3 has 15 residues. The germline gives CDR1 SEHNR, CDR2 FQNEAQ (reference sequence). In DNA form, the CDR3 reads TGTGCCAGCAGCTTTAGAGGGGGCGCCTACAATGAGCAGTTCTTC. It specifies CASSFRGGAYNEQFF.

The chain links TRBV6-1 to TRBJ1-4; tentative D call: TRBD1 (5 bases). CDR1 is MNHNS and CDR2 is SASEGT in the germline V gene. Trimming cost V 2 bases and J 4 bases, with 23 bases left between them. The CDR3 spans 19 residues. The CDR3 nucleotides are TGTGCCAGCAGTGAAAAAGGTAAGGGACCTTGGCACTGTAATGAAAAACTGTTTTTT. It translates to CASSEKGKGPWHCNEKLFF.

This clone showed up just a few times. The rearrangement links TRBV7-9 to TRBJ1-1; unclear D gene. Trimming removed 1 base from V and 10 bases from J, with 10 bases in between. Germline V gives CDR1 SEHNR, CDR2 FQNEAQ (reference sequence). The CDR3 contains 12 residues. This CDR3 is CASSLDTFGAFF. The CDR3 DNA reads TGTGCCAGCAGCTTAGACACTTTTGGAGCTTTCTTT.

This rearrangement joins TRBV5-1 to TRBJ1-4; the D is unclear. Per the germline V gene, CDR1 is SGHRS and CDR2 is YFSETQ. The V end was cut by 0 bases, the J end by 4 bases, with 7 bases between. The CDR3 runs to 14 residues. CDR3 in amino acids: CASSLEPDNEKLFF. The CDR3 DNA follows: TGCGCCAGCAGCTTGGAGCCCGATAATGAAAAACTGTTTTTT. Using reference TRBV5-1 and TRBJ1-4 for the parts outside the CDR3, the full variable domain is KAGVTQTPRYLIKTRGQQVTLSCSPISGHRSVSWYQQTPGQGLQFLFEYFSETQRNKGNFPGRFSGRQFSNSRSEMNVSTLELGDSALYLCASSLEPDNEKLFFGSGTQLSVL.